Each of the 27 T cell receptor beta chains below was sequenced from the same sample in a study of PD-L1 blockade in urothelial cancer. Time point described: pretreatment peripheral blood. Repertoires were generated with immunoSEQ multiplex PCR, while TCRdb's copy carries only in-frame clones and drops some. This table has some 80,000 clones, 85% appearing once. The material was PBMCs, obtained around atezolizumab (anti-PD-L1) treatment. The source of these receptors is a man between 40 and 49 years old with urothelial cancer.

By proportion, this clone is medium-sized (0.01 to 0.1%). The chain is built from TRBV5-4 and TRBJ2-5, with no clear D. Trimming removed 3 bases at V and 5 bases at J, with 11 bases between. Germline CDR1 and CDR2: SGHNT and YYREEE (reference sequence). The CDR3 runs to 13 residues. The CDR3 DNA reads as TGTGCCAGCAGCTACGGTCTAGTGGAGACCCAGTACTTC. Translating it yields CASSYGLVETQYF.

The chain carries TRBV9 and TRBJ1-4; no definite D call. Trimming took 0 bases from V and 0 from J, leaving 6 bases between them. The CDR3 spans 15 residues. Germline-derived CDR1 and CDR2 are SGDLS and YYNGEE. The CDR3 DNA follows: TGTGCCAGCAGCGTAGGTACAGCAACTAATGAAAAACTGTTTTTT. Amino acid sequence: CASSVGTATNEKLFF.

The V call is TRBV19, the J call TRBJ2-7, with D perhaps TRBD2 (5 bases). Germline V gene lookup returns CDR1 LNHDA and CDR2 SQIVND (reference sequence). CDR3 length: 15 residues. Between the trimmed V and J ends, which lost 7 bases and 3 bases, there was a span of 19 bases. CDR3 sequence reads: CASKPRSGEVYEQYF. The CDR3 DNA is TGTGCCAGTAAGCCCCGCAGCGGAGAAGTCTACGAGCAGTACTTC.

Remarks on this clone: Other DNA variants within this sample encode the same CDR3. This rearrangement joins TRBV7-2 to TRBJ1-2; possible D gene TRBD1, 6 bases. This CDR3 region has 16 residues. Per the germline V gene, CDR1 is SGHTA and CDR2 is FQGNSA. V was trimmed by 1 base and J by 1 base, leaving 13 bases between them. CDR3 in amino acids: CASSLDGGGVNYGYTF. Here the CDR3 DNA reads TGTGCCAGCAGCTTAGATGGCGGGGGCGTTAACTATGGCTACACCTTC.

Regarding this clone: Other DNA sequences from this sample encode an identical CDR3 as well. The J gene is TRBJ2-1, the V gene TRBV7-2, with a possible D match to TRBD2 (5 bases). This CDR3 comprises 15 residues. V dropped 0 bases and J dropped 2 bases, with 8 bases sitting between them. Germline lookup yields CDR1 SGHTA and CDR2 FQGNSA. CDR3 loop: CASSLAYGAYNEQFF. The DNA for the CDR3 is TGTGCCAGCAGCTTAGCGTACGGGGCCTACAATGAGCAGTTCTTC.

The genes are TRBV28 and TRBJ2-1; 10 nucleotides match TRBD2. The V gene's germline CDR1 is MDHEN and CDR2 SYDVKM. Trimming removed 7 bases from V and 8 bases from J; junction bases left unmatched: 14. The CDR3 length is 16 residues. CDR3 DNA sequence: TGTGCCAGCAAAAGTCCCGGACTAGCGGCCGGCTATGAGCAGTTCTTC. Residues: CASKSPGLAAGYEQFF.

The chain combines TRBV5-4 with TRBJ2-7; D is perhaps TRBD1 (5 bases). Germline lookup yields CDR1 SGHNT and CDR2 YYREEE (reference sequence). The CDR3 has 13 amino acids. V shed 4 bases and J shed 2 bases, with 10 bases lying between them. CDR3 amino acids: CASSLDITYEQYF. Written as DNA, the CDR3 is TGTGCCAGCAGCCTGGACATAACCTACGAGCAGTACTTC.

Here the CDR3 reads CASRTGTSGRDTQYF. The DNA for the CDR3 is TGTGCCAGCAGGACCGGGACTAGCGGTAGAGATACGCAGTATTTT. V is TRBV11-2 and J is TRBJ2-3; TRBD2 aligns across 11 bases. The germline V gene encodes CDR1 SGHAT and CDR2 FQNNGV. V gave up 6 bases and J gave up 5 bases; unmatched junction bases: 7. This CDR3 spans 15 amino acids.

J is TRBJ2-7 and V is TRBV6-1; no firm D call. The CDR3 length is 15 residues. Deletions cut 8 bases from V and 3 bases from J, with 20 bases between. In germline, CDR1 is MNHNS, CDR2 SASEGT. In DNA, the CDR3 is TGTGCCAGCCTAACCGACCTAGGAATTAGCTACGAGCAGTACTTC. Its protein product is CASLTDLGISYEQYF.

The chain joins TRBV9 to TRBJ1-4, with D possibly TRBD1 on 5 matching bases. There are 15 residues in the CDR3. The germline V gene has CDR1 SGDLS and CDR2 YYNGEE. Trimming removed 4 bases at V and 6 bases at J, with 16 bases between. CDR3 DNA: TGTGCCAGCAGCCCAAGGAGCCGCAGGGATGAAAAACTGTTTTTT. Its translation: CASSPRSRRDEKLFF.

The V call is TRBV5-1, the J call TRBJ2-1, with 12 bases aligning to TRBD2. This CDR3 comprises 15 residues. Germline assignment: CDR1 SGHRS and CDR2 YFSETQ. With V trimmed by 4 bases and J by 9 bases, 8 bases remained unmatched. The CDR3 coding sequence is TGCGCCAGCAGCACGAGACTAGCGGGAGAGGCTGAGCAGTTCTTC. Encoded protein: CASSTRLAGEAEQFF.

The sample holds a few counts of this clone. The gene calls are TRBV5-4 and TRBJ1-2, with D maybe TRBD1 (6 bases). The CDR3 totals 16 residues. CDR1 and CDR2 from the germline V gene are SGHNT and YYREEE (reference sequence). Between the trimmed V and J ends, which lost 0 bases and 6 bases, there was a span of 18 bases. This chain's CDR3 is CASSLGAGDPLDGYTF. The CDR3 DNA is TGTGCCAGCAGCTTGGGGGCAGGGGATCCCCTTGATGGCTACACCTTC.

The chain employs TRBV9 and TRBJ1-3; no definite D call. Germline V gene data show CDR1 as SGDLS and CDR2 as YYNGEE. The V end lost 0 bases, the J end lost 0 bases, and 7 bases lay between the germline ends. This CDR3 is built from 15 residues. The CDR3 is CASSVDPSSGNTIYF. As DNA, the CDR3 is TGTGCCAGCAGCGTAGATCCCAGCTCTGGAAACACCATATATTTT.

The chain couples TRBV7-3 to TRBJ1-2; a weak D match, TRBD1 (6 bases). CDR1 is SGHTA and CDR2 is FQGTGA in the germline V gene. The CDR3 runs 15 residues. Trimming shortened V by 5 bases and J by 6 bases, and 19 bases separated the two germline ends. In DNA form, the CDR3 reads TGTGCCAGCAGCGCCCGCGGGGGGGCCCGAGATGGCTACACCTTC. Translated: CASSARGGARDGYTF.

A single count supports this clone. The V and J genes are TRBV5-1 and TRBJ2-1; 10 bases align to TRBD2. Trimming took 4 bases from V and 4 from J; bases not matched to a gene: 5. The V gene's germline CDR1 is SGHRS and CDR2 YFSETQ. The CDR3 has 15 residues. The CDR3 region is CASSPGTSAYNEQFF. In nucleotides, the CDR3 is TGCGCCAGCAGCCCCGGGACTAGCGCTTACAATGAGCAGTTCTTC.

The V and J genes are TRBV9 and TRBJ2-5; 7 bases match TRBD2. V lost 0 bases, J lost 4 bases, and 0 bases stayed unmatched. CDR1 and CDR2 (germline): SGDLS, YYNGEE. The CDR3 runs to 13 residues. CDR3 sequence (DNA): TGTGCCAGCAGCGTAGCGGGAGGAGAGACCCAGTACTTC. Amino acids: CASSVAGGETQYF.

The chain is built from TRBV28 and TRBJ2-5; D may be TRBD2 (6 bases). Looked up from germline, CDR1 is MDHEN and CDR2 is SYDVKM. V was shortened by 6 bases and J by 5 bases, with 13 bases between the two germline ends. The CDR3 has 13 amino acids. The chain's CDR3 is CASRLGGLETQYF. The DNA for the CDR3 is TGTGCCAGCAGACTCGGAGGGTTGGAGACCCAGTACTTC.

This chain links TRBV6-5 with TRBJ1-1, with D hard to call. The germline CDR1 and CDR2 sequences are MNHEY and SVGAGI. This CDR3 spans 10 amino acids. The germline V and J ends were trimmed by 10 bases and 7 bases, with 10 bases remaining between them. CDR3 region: CATYGGEAFF. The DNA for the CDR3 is TGTGCCACCTATGGAGGTGAAGCTTTCTTT.

The CDR3 DNA is TGTGCCAGCAGCCCCGGACAGGGAAATGGTGAGCAGTTCTTC. Translated: CASSPGQGNGEQFF. The chain employs TRBV7-3 and TRBJ2-1, with 8 bases that match TRBD1. Trimming at V came to 5 bases and at J to 9 bases, leaving 9 bases not matched to a gene. Germline V CDR1 and CDR2: SGHTA, FQGTGA. The CDR3 extends over 14 amino acids.

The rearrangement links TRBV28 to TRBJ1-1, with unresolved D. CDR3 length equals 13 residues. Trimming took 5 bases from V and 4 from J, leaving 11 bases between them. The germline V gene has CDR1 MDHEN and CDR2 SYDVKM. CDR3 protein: CASSREVGTEAFF. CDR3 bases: TGTGCCAGCAGTAGGGAGGTGGGCACTGAAGCTTTCTTT.

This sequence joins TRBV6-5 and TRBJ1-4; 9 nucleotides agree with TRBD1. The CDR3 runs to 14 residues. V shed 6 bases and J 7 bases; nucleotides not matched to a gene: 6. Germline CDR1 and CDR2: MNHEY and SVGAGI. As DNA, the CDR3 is TGTGCCAGCAGCCAGGGGGACAGGGTTGAAAAACTGTTTTTT. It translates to CASSQGDRVEKLFF.

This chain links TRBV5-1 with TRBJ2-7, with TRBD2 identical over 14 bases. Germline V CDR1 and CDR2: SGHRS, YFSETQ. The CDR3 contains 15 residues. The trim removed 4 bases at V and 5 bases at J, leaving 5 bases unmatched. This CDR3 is CASSGGTSGSHEQYF. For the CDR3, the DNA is TGCGCCAGCAGCGGAGGGACTAGCGGGAGCCACGAGCAGTACTTC. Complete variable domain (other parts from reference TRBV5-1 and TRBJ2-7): KAGVTQTPRYLIKTRGQQVTLSCSPISGHRSVSWYQQTPGQGLQFLFEYFSETQRNKGNFPGRFSGRQFSNSRSEMNVSTLELGDSALYLCASSGGTSGSHEQYFGPGTRLTVT.

The chain's CDR3 is CAPRDRVTEAFF. CDR3 nucleotide sequence: TGTGCCCCCCGGGACAGGGTCACTGAAGCTTTCTTT. V is TRBV2 and J is TRBJ1-1, with 9 bases matching TRBD1. After removal of 11 bases from V and 4 bases from J, the junction contained 5 bases not matched to a gene. CDR3 length: 12 amino acids. Looked up from germline, CDR1 is SNHLY and CDR2 is FYNNEI.

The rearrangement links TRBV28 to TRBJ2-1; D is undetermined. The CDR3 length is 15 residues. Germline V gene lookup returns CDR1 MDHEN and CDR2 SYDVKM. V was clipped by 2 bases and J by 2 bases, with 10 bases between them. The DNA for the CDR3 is TGTGCCAGCAGTTTACTTACCGGTACCTACAATGAGCAGTTCTTC. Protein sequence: CASSLLTGTYNEQFF.

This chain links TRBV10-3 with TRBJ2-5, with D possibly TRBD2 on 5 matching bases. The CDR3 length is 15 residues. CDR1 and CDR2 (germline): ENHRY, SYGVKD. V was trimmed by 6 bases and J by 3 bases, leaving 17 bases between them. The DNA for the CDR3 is TGTGCCATCAGAAAACGGACCGGAGGAGAAGAGACCCAGTACTTC. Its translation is CAIRKRTGGEETQYF.

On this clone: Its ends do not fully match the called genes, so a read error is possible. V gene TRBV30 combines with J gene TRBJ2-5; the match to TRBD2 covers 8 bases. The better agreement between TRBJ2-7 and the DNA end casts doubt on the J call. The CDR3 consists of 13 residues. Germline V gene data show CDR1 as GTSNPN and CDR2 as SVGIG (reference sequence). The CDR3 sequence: CARSRGGRDEQYF. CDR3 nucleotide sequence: TGTGCCCGGAGCCGGGGGGGGCGCGACGAGCAGTACTTC.

The CDR3 region is CASSTSRGGLTSNEQFF. CDR3 nucleotides: TGCGCCAGCTCCACGTCCCGGGGGGGGCTAACTAGCAATGAGCAGTTCTTC. The rearrangement uses TRBV5-1 and TRBJ2-1, with 8 bases fitting TRBD2. Germline-derived CDR1 and CDR2 are SGHRS and YFSETQ. The length of the CDR3 is 17 residues. Losses at the gene ends were 7 bases for V and 6 bases for J; bases not matched to a gene: 18.